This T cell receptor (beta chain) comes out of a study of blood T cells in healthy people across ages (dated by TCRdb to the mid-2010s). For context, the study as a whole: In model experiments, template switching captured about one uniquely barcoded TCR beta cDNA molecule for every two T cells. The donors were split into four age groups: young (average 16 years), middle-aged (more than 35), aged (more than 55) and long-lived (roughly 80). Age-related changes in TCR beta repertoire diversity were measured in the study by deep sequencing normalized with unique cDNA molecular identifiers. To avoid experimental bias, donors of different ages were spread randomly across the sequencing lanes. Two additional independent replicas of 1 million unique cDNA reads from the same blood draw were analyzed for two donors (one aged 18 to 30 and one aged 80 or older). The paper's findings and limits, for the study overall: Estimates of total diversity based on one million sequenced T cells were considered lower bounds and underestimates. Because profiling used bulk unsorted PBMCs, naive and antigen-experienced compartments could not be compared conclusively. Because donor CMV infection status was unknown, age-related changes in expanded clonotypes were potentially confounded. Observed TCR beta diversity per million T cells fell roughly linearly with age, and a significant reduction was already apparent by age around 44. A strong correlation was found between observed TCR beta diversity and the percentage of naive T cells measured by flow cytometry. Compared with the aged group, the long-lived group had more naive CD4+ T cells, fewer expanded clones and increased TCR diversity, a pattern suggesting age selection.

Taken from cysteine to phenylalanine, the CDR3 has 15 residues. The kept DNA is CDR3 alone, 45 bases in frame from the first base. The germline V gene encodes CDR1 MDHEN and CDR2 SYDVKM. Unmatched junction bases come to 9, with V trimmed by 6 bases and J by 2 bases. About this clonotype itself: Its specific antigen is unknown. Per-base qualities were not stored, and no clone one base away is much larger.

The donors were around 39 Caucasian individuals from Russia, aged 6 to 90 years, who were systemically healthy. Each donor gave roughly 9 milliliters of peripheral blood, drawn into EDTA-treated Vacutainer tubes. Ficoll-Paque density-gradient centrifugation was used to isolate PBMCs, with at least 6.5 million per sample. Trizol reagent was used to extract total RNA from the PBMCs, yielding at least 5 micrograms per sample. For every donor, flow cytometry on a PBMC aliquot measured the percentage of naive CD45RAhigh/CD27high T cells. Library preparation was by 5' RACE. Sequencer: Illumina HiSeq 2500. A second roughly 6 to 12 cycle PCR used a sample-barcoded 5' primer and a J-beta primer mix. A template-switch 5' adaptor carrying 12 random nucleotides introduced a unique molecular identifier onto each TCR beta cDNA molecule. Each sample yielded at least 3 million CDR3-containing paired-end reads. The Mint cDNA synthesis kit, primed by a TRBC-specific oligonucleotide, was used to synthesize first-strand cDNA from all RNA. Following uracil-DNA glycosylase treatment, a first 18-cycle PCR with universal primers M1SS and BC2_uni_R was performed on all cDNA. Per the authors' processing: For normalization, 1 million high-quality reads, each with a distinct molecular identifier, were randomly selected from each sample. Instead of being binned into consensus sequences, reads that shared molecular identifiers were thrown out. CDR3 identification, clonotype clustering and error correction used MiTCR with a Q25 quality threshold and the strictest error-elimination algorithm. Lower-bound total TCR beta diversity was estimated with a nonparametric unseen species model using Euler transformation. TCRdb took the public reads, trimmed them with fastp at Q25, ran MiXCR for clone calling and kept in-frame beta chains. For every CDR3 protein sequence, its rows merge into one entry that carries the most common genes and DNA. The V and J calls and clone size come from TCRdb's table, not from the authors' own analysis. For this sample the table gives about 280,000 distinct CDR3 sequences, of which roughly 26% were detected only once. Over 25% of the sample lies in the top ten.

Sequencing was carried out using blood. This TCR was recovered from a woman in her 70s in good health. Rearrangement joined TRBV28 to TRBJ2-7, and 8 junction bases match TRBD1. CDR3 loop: CASSGQGLKTYEQYF. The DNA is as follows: TGTGCCAGCAGCGGACAGGGCCTAAAAACCTACGAGCAGTACTTC.